One sample yielded the 25 T cell receptor beta chains listed below, sequenced in a study of T-cell reconstitution after alpha-beta-depleted transplantation in children. TCRbeta library construction was performed incorporating unique molecular identifiers. TCRdb re-derived calls from the PCR reads in MiXCR, one entry per CDR3 protein. The sample has approximately 350,000 distinct CDR3 sequences, roughly 16% seen once. The sample in question was PBMCs, mostly from graft donor cells, obtained 360 days after TCRalphabeta/CD19-depleted stem cell transplant. Receptor source: a male patient under 10 years old who had a stem cell transplant for acute lymphoblastic leukemia, so the T cells may come from the graft donor.

This clonotype turned up a few times. The gene calls are TRBV28 and TRBJ2-5; 12 positions match TRBD2. Per germline, CDR1 MDHEN and CDR2 SYDVKM. This CDR3 comprises 20 residues. V gave up 3 bases and J gave up 4 bases; unmatched junction bases: 18. The chain's CDR3 is CASSFIGATSGRQSLETQYF. CDR3 nucleotides: TGTGCCAGCAGTTTCATAGGCGCGACTAGCGGGAGACAGTCCCTAGAGACCCAGTACTTC.

This chain links TRBV27 with TRBJ2-2; TRBD1 is a possible D gene (6 bases). V lost 7 bases, J lost 7 bases, and 19 bases lay in between. The CDR3 length is 15 residues. The germline V gene encodes CDR1 MNHEY and CDR2 SMNVEV (reference sequence). CDR3 in amino acids: CASKPGQIGYGELFF. CDR3 DNA: TGTGCCAGCAAACCGGGACAAATCGGATACGGGGAGCTGTTTTTT.

The table lists this clonotype with many counts. V is TRBV7-2 and J is TRBJ1-5; D call uncertain. CDR1 SGHTA and CDR2 FQGNSA come from the germline V gene. Trimming left V 2 bases short and J 7 bases short, with 12 bases between. CDR3 length equals 14 residues. The CDR3 nucleotides are TGTGCCAGCAGCTTATTCAGCAAAAACCAGCCCCAGCATTTT. This encodes CASSLFSKNQPQHF.

The J gene is TRBJ2-1, the V gene TRBV6-1; D not resolved. This CDR3 has 14 residues. CDR1 and CDR2 from the germline V gene are MNHNS and SASEGT. Deletions cut 10 bases from V and 0 bases from J, with 13 bases between. In DNA form, the CDR3 reads TGTGCCACTTCGACGTTGAGCTCCTACAATGAGCAGTTCTTC. It specifies CATSTLSSYNEQFF.

At least ten counts were recorded for this clonotype. V usage is TRBV4-1 and J usage is TRBJ1-2; D perhaps matches TRBD1 (6 bases). The CDR3 has 14 amino acids. Germline CDR1 MGHRA, CDR2 YSYEKL. Trimming removed 0 bases from V and 3 bases from J, with 8 bases in between. The CDR3 is CASSQEYRDYGYTF. The DNA of the CDR3 is TGCGCCAGCAGCCAAGAGTACAGGGACTATGGCTACACCTTC.

This chain connects TRBV5-1 to TRBJ2-2, with D possibly being TRBD1 (5 bases). Trimming took 4 bases from V and 7 from J, leaving 17 bases between them. CDR1 and CDR2 from the germline V gene are SGHRS and YFSETQ. There are 15 residues in the CDR3. The DNA for the CDR3 is TGCGCCAGCAGCCCTGACAGCACCCCTCGCGGGGAGCTGTTTTTT. This encodes CASSPDSTPRGELFF.

This clonotype was seen many times. The V gene is TRBV29-1, the J gene TRBJ2-1; D remains unclear. The CDR3 is 12 amino acids. The germline gives CDR1 SQVTM, CDR2 ANQGSEA. V gave up 3 bases and J gave up 7 bases, with 10 bases separating them. For the CDR3, the DNA is TGCAGCGTTGATCCCGGGCGAAATGAGCAGTTCTTC. It codes for CSVDPGRNEQFF.

The sample holds many counts of this clonotype. This chain links TRBV29-1 with TRBJ1-2; the D gene is possibly TRBD1 (6 bases). Trimming shortened V by 1 base and J by 4 bases, and 13 bases separated the two germline ends. The CDR3 sequence is 14 residues long. Germline assignment: CDR1 SQVTM and CDR2 ANQGSEA. The CDR3 nucleotides are TGCAGCGTTGAAGGGGGGGCGCGTGGCTATGGCTACACCTTC. The encoded protein is CSVEGGARGYGYTF.

The CDR3 DNA is TGTGCCAGCAGGGCGGCGGGAGGTCGAGAGACCCAGTACTTC. It encodes CASRAAGGRETQYF. This sequence joins TRBV12-3 or TRBV12-4 and TRBJ2-5; 8 bases line up with TRBD2. The CDR3 spans 14 residues. V dropped 6 bases and J dropped 4; count of bases not matched to a gene: 7.

The chain has TRBV11-1 and TRBJ2-1; D perhaps matches TRBD2 (6 bases). Germline CDR1 and CDR2: SGHAT and FQDESV (reference sequence). This CDR3 comprises 21 residues. V shed 2 bases and J shed 4 bases, with 30 bases lying between them. The CDR3, as DNA: TGTGCCAGCAGCTTATCGGTTGGGGTCACTAGCCCGCACTTTATATACAATGAGCAGTTCTTC. Its protein is CASSLSVGVTSPHFIYNEQFF.

This clonotype turned up a few times. The CDR3 sequence: CASSFGGIAYNEQFF. The DNA of the CDR3 is TGTGCCAGCAGTTTCGGTGGGATCGCCTACAATGAGCAGTTCTTC. The chain combines TRBV12-3 or TRBV12-4 with TRBJ2-1; D call uncertain. This CDR3 has 15 residues. Trimming left V 3 bases short and J 2 bases short, with 11 bases between.

The chain combines TRBV5-6 with TRBJ2-2; tentative D call: TRBD2 (5 bases). The CDR3 runs to 15 residues. Germline CDR1 is SGHDT and CDR2 is YYEEEE. The ends were cut back, 7 bases at V and 3 bases at J, with 16 bases in the middle. Written as DNA, the CDR3 is TGTGCCAGCCAGCTTGTGTTCGGGGACACCGGGGAGCTGTTTTTT. Encoded protein: CASQLVFGDTGELFF.

This clonotype was counted only a few times. The V gene is TRBV20-1, the J gene TRBJ2-5; 7 positions agree with TRBD2. CDR1 DFQATT and CDR2 SNEGSKA come from the germline V gene (reference sequence). V was pared by 1 base and J by 1 base, with 3 bases of the junction left unmatched. This CDR3 is 14 amino acids long. The DNA of the CDR3 is TGCAGTGCTAGAGGACTAGCCAGCCAAGAGACCCAGTACTTC. Translation: CSARGLASQETQYF.

This clonotype was observed at least ten times. The CDR3 DNA sequence: TGTGCCAGCAGTTTACTCCTAGCCAAAAACATTCAGTACTTC. Translating gives CASSLLLAKNIQYF. The rearrangement joins TRBV28 to TRBJ2-4; D remains unclear. Germline V gene lookup returns CDR1 MDHEN and CDR2 SYDVKM. This CDR3 comprises 14 residues. Trimming left V 2 bases short and J 0 bases short, with 5 bases between.

The chain links TRBV28 to TRBJ2-7; no firm D call. CDR3 length equals 15 residues. With 4 bases removed from V and 4 bases from J, the gap between germline ends came to 17 bases. Germline-derived CDR1 and CDR2 are MDHEN and SYDVKM. The CDR3 region is CASSSLAGFGYEQYF. As DNA, the CDR3 is TGTGCCAGCAGTTCCCTGGCCGGGTTTGGGTACGAGCAGTACTTC.

This rearrangement joins TRBV10-3 to TRBJ1-4; D is unclear. Trimming shortened V by 6 bases and J by 0 bases, and 17 bases separated the two germline ends. This CDR3 region has 17 residues. Germline lookup yields CDR1 ENHRY and CDR2 SYGVKD. The CDR3 region has the DNA TGTGCCATCAGCGACCCGACTCAAGGCGCAACTAATGAAAAACTGTTTTTT. It encodes CAISDPTQGATNEKLFF.

This clonotype was observed a handful of times. The chain carries TRBV20-1 and TRBJ1-2; D is unresolved. Trimming took off 8 bases at V and 2 bases at J, with 12 bases between the two ends. The CDR3 runs 12 residues. Looked up from germline, CDR1 is DFQATT and CDR2 is SNEGSKA (reference sequence). As DNA, the CDR3 is TGCAGTTCTGGTTACAACAACTATGGCTACACCTTC. As protein: CSSGYNNYGYTF.

This clonotype was seen only a few times. V is TRBV7-6 and J is TRBJ2-1; 10 positions match TRBD2. The CDR3 runs to 14 residues. Germline V CDR1 and CDR2: SGHVS, FNYEAQ. With V trimmed by 0 bases and J by 10 bases, 3 bases remained unmatched. The CDR3 loop is CASSLAASGSEQFF. CDR3 coding DNA: TGTGCCAGCAGCTTAGCAGCTAGCGGGAGCGAGCAGTTCTTC.

This clonotype was seen a handful of times. The chain combines TRBV7-9 with TRBJ2-1; 12 bases align to TRBD2. The CDR3 is 15 amino acids. Germline loops: CDR1 SEHNR, CDR2 FQNEAQ (reference sequence). The V segment lost 3 bases and the J segment 7 bases; nucleotides outside the gene matches: 4. The chain's CDR3 is CASSLPTSGGNEQFF. CDR3 coding DNA: TGTGCCAGCAGCTTGCCCACTAGCGGGGGGAATGAGCAGTTCTTC.

The rearrangement uses TRBV20-1 and TRBJ2-1, with 8 bases aligning to TRBD2. After removal of 0 bases from V and 2 bases from J, the junction contained 12 bases not matched to a gene. CDR3 length: 18 residues. CDR1 and CDR2 from the germline V gene are DFQATT and SNEGSKA (reference sequence). The CDR3, as DNA: TGCAGTGCTAGAGATTTCGGACTAGCTGCCTACACCTACAATGAGCAGTTCTTC. As protein: CSARDFGLAAYTYNEQFF.

V is TRBV7-2 and J is TRBJ1-4; a possible D gene is TRBD1 (6 bases). CDR1 is SGHTA and CDR2 is FQGNSA in the germline V gene. V was pared by 4 bases and J by 2 bases, with 8 bases between. The CDR3 is made up of 14 amino acids. As DNA, the CDR3 is TGTGCCAGCAGCTACACAGGGACTAATGAAAAACTGTTTTTT. Amino acids: CASSYTGTNEKLFF. Full variable domain (rest looked up from reference TRBV7-2 and TRBJ1-4): GAGVSQSPSNKVTEKGKDVELRCDPISGHTALYWYRQSLGQGLEFLIYFQGNSAPDKSGLPSDRFSAERTGGSVSTLTIQRTQQEDSAVYLCASSYTGTNEKLFFGSGTQLSVL.

This chain links TRBV29-1 with TRBJ2-1; 8 nucleotides line up with TRBD1. The CDR3 totals 15 residues. Trimming cost V 2 bases and J 0 bases; bases outside gene matches: 3. From germline, CDR1 is SQVTM and CDR2 ANQGSEA. DNA of the CDR3: TGCAGCGTTGAAACGGACAGGGACTCCTACAATGAGCAGTTCTTC. This gives the protein CSVETDRDSYNEQFF.

This rearrangement joins TRBV7-8 to TRBJ2-3, with D possibly TRBD1 on 6 matching bases. V shed 2 bases and J shed 2 bases, with 23 bases lying between them. The CDR3 runs 19 residues. CDR1 and CDR2 (germline): SGHVS, FQNEAQ. The CDR3 DNA follows: TGTGCCAGCAGCTTACCTCATGCGCCCTGGGGACATACCACAGATACGCAGTATTTT. This sequence encodes CASSLPHAPWGHTTDTQYF.

This clonotype was detected a few times. CDR3 in amino acids: CASSPTRLAGHYNEQFF. CDR3 coding DNA: TGTGCCAGCAGTCCCACTCGACTAGCGGGGCACTACAATGAGCAGTTCTTC. The chain employs TRBV6-4 and TRBJ2-1, with 11 bases fitting TRBD2. The germline CDR1 and CDR2 sequences are MRHNA and SNTAGT. The CDR3 has 17 amino acids. With V trimmed by 5 bases and J by 3 bases, 9 bases remained unmatched.

V usage is TRBV5-6 and J usage is TRBJ2-1; 15 bases are a match to TRBD2. CDR1 SGHDT and CDR2 YYEEEE come from the germline V gene. The CDR3 is made up of 20 amino acids. The V gene end was trimmed by 3 bases and the J gene end by 2 bases; junction bases not matched to a gene: 12. The CDR3 DNA is TGTGCCAGCAGCTCCCCGGGACTAGCGGGAGGTCCCCGTGCCTACAATGAGCAGTTCTTC. Amino acids: CASSSPGLAGGPRAYNEQFF.